The clone carrying this T cell receptor beta chain was seen a few times. Its antigen remains unidentified. This sample is drawn from a study of T cell repertoires in cytomegalovirus infection. As for the study in general: Both a matching HLA type and CMV infection were indicated by public TCR beta signatures. Overall study results and limits: Clonotype analysis showed dominance of the ex vivo response by HLA-C-restricted CMV-specific TCR beta clonotypes.

TCRdb redid the calling of the reads with MiXCR, one entry per CDR3 protein. The sample includes about 740,000 distinct CDR3 sequences, 35% of them seen just once. Germline V gene data show CDR1 as MNHEY and CDR2 as SMNVEV (reference sequence). This CDR3 has 14 amino acids. The sequenced sample consisted of PBMCs. This clonotype originated in a human donor in good health (CMV status not recorded). Some clones in this sample may be carry-over from other donors' samples. The chain combines TRBV27 with TRBJ2-1; 13 bases are a match to TRBD2. As DNA, the CDR3 is TGTGGAGTAGGGACTAGCGGGATCTACAATGAGCAGTTCTTC. This gives the protein CGVGTSGIYNEQFF.